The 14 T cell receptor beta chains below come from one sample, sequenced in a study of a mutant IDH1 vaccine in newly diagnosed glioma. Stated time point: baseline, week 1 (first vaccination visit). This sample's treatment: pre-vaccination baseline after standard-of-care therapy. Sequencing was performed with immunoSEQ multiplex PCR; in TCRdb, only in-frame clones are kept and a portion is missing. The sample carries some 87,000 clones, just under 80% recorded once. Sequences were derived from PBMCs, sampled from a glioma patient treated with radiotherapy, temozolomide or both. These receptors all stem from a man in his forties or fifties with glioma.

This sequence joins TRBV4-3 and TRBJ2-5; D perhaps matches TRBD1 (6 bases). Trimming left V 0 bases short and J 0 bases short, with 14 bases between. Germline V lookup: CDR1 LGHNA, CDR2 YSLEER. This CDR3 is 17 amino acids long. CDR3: CASSQEWSRGYQETQYF. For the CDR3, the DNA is TGCGCCAGCAGCCAAGAATGGAGCAGGGGATACCAAGAGACCCAGTACTTC.

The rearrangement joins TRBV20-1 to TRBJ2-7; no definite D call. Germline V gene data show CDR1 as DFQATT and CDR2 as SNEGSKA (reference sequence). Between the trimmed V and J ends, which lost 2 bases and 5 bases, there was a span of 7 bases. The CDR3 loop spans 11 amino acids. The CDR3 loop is CSARSQDEQYF. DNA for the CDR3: TGCAGTGCTAGATCCCAGGACGAGCAGTACTTC.

CDR3 in DNA: TGTGCCTGGACCGGAGGGGTTGGGGTCGGCAATCAGCCCCAGCATTTT. Translation gives CAWTGGVGVGNQPQHF. The chain has TRBV30 and TRBJ1-5; D is possibly TRBD1 (5 bases). Germline V gene data show CDR1 as GTSNPN and CDR2 as SVGIG (reference sequence). The CDR3 extends over 16 amino acids. V lost 4 bases, J lost 2 bases, and 18 bases lay in between. The entire variable domain, with the rest obtained from reference TRBV30 and TRBJ1-5, is as follows: SQTIHQWPATLVQPVGSPLSLECTVEGTSNPNLYWYRQAAGRGLQLLFYSVGIGQISSEVPQNLSASRPQDRQFILSSKKLLLSDSGFYLCAWTGGVGVGNQPQHFGDGTRLSIL.

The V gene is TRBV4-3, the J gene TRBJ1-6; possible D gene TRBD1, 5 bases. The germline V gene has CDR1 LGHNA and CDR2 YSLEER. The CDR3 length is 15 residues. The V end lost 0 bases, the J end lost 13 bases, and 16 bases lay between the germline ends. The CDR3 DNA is TGCGCCAGCAGCCAAGACTTGAAAGGGGAAACGCCCCTCCACTTT. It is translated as CASSQDLKGETPLHF.

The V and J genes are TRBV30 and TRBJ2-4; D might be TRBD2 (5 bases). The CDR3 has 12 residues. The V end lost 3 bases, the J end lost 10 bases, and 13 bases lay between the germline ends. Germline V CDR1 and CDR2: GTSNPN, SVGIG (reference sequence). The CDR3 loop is CAWSPVPGIQYF. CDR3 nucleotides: TGTGCCTGGAGCCCCGTCCCGGGGATTCAGTACTTC.

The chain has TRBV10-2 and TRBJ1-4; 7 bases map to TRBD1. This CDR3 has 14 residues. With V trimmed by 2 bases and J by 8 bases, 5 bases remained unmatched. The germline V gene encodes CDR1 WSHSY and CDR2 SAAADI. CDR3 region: CASSETGAREKLFF. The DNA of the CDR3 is TGCGCCAGCAGTGAGACAGGGGCACGGGAAAAACTGTTTTTT.

CDR3: CASSVLTGDHSPLHF. The CDR3 DNA is TGTGCCAGCAGTGTCCTCACAGGGGATCATTCACCCCTCCACTTT. The J gene is TRBJ1-6, the V gene TRBV25-1; 7 bases are a match to TRBD1. This CDR3 region has 15 residues. CDR1 and CDR2 (germline): MGHDK, SYGVNS. The junction had 8 bases not matched to a gene; V was cut back by 4 bases and J by 8 bases.

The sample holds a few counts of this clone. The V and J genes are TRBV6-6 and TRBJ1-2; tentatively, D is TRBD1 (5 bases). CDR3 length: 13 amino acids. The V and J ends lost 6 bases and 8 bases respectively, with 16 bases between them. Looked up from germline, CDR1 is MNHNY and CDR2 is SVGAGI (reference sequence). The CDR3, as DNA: TGTGCCAGCAGGGCAGACAGTTCCGGGGGCTACACCTTC. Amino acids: CASRADSSGGYTF.

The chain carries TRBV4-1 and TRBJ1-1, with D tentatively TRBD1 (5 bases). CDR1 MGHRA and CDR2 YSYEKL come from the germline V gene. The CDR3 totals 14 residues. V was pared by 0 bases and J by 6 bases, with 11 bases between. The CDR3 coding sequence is TGCGCCAGCAGCCAAGAACCCGGGGCCGCTGAAGCTTTCTTT. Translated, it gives CASSQEPGAAEAFF.

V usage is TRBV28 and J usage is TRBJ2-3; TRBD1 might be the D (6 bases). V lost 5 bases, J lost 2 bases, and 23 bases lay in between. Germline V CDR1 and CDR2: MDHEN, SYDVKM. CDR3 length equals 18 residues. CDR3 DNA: TGTGCCAGCAGTAACTACAGGGCCCGCTCCGGAGACACAGATACGCAGTATTTT. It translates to CASSNYRARSGDTDTQYF.

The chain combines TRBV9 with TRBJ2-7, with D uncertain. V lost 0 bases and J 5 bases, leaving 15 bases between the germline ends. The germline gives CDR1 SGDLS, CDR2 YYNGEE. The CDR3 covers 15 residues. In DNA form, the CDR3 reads TGTGCCAGCAGCGTAGACGCAAGGGCAGTAAACGAGCAGTACTTC. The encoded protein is CASSVDARAVNEQYF.

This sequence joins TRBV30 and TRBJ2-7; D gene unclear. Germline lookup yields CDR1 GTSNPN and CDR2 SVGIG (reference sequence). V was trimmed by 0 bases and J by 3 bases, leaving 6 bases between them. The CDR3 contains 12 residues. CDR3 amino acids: CAWSVRGYEQYF. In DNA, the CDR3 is TGTGCCTGGAGTGTACGAGGCTACGAGCAGTACTTC.

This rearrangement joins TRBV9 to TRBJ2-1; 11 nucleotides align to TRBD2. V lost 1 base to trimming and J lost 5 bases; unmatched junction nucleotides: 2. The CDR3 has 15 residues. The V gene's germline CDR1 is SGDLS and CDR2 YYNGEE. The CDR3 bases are TGTGCCAGCAGCGTAAAACTAGCGGGAGACAATGAGCAGTTCTTC. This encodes CASSVKLAGDNEQFF.

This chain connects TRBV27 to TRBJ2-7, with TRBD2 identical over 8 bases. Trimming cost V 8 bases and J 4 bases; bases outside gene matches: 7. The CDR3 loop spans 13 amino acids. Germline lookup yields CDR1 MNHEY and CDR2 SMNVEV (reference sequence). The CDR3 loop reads CASSFAGGYEQYF. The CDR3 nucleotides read TGTGCCAGCTCCTTTGCGGGGGGTTACGAGCAGTACTTC.